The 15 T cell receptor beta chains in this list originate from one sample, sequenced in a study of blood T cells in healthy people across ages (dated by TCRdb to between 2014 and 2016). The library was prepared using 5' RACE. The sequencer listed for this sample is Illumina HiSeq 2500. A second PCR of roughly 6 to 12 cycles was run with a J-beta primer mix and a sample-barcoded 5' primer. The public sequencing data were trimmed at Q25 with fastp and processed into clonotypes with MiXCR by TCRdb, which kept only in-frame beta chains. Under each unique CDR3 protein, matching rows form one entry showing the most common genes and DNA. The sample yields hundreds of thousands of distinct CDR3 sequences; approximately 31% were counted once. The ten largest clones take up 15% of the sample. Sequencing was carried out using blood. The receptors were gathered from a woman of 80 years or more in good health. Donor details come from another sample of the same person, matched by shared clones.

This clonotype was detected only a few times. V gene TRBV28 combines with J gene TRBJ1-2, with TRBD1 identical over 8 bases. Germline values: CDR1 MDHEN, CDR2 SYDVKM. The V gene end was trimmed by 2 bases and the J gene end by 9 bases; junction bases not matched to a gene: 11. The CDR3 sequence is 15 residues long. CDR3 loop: CASSLQTGAETSYTF. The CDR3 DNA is TGTGCCAGCAGTTTACAGACAGGGGCCGAAACGAGCTACACCTTC.

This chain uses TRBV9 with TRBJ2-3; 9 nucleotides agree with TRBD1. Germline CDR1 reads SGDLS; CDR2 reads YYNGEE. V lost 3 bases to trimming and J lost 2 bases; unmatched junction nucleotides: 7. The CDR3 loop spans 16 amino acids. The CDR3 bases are TGTGCCAGCAGCGCCACCGGGACAGGGAACACAGATACGCAGTATTTT. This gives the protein CASSATGTGNTDTQYF.

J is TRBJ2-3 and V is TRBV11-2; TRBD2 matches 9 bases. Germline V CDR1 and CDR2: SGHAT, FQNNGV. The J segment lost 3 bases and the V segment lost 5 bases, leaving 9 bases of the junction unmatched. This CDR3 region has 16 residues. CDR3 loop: CASSLAGTSSTDTQYF. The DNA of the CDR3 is TGTGCCAGCAGCCTCGCCGGGACTAGCAGTACAGATACGCAGTATTTT.

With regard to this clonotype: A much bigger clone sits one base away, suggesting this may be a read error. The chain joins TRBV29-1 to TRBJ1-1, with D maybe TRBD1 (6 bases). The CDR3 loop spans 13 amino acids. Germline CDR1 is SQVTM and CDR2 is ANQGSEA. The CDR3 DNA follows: TGCAGCGTTTCGGACAGAATGAACGCTGAAGCTTTCTTT. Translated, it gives CSVSDRMNAEAFF.

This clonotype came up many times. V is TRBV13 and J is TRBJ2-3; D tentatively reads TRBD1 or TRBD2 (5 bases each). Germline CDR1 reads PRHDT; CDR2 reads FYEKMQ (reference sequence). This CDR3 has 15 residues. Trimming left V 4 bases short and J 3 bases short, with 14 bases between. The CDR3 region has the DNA TGTGCCAGCAGCTCGACAGAGTGGGGGACAGATACGCAGTATTTT. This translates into CASSSTEWGTDTQYF.

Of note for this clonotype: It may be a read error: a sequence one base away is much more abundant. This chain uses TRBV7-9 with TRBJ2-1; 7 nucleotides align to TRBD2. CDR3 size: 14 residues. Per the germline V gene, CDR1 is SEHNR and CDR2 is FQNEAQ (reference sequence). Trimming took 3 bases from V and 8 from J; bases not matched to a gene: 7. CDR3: CASSFAGLNDEQFF. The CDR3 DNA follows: TGTGCCAGCAGCTTCGCGGGACTAAACGATGAGCAGTTCTTC.

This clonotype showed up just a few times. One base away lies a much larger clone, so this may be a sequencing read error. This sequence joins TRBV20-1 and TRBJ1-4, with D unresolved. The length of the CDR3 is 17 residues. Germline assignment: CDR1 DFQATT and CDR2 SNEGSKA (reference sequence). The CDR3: CSARDRRQPATNEKRFF. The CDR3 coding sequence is TGCAGTGCTAGAGATCGGCGGCAGCCTGCAACTAATGAAAAACGGTTTTTT.

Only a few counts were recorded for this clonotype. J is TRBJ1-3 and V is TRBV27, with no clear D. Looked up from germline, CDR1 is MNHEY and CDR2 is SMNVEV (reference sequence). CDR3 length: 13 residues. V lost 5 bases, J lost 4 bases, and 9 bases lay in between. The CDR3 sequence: CASSPDAGNTIYF. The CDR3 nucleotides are TGTGCCAGCAGTCCGGACGCCGGAAACACCATATATTTT.

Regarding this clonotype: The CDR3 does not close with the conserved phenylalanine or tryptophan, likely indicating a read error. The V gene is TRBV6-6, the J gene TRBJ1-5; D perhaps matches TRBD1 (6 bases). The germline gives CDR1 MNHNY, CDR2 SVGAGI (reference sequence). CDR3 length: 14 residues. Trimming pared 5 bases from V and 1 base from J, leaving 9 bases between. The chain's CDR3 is CASSMDRSNQPQHV. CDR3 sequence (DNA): TGTGCCAGCAGTATGGACAGAAGCAATCAGCCCCAGCATGTT.

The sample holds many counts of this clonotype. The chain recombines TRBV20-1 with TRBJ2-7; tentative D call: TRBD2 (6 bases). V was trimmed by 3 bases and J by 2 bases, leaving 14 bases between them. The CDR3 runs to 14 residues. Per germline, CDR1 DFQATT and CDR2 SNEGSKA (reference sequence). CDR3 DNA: TGCAGTGCTAGGGCGCTAGCGATGGCCTACGAGCAGTACTTC. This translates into CSARALAMAYEQYF.

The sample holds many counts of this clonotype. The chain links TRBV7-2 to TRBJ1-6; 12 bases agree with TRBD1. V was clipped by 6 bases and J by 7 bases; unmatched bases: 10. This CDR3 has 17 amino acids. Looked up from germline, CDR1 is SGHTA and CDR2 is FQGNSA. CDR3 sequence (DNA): TGTGCCAGCAGATCGGGACAGGGGGCTTTGCTGAATTCACCCCTCCACTTT. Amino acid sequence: CASRSGQGALLNSPLHF. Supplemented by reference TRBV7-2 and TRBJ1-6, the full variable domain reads GAGVSQSPSNKVTEKGKDVELRCDPISGHTALYWYRQSLGQGLEFLIYFQGNSAPDKSGLPSDRFSAERTGGSVSTLTIQRTQQEDSAVYLCASRSGQGALLNSPLHFGNGTRLTVT.

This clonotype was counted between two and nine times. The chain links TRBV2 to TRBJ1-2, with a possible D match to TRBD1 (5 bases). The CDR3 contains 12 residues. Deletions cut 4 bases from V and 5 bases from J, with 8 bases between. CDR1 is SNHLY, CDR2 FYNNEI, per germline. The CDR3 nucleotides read TGTGCCAGCAGTGTGACAGAATATGGCTACACCTTC. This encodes CASSVTEYGYTF.

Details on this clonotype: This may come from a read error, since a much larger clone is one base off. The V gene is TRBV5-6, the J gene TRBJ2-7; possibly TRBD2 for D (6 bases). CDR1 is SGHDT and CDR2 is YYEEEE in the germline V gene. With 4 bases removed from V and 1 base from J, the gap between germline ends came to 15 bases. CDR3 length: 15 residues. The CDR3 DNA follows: TGTGCCAGCAGCGGCGGGGCTCATGGGTCCTACGAGCAGTACTTC. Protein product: CASSGGAHGSYEQYF.

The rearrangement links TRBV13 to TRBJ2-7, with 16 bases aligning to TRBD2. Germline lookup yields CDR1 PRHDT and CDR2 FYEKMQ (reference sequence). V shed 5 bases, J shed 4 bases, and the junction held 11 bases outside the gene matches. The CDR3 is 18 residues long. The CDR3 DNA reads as TGTGCCAGCAGCCACACGGGACTAGCGGGAGGGGAGTTTTACGAGCAGTACTTC. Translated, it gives CASSHTGLAGGEFYEQYF.

CDR3 DNA: TGTGCCAGCAGCTTACAACTCAATGAGCAGTTCTTC. It yields the protein CASSLQLNEQFF. The rearrangement uses TRBV7-9 and TRBJ2-1; D not certain. CDR1 is SEHNR and CDR2 is FQNEAQ in the germline V gene (reference sequence). Trimming took off 2 bases at V and 6 bases at J, with 5 bases between the two ends. The CDR3 sequence is 12 residues long.